The entry below gives a single T cell receptor (beta chain) sequence along with its context. Its antigen is not known. This sample was included in a study of T cells in localized non-small cell lung cancer. Profiled with immunoSEQ multiplex PCR; TCRdb holds only in-frame clones, not every one. Of 35,000 to 40,000 clones listed, approximately 92% are singletons. Trimming cost V 4 bases and J 3 bases; bases outside gene matches: 6. Germline CDR1 is SGDLS and CDR2 is YYNGEE. The CDR3 extends over 14 amino acids. General study points: Sequencing, confined to only one tumor region, leaves heterogeneity possible. T cell clonality was highest in uninvolved adjacent lung, above tumor.

The receptor's source is a female donor over 55 with stage I lung adenocarcinoma. Sequencing used peripheral blood, obtained before any cancer treatment. The chain employs TRBV9 and TRBJ1-2; TRBD1 aligns across 7 bases. CDR3 coding DNA: TGTGCCAGCAGCTTTTCACAGGGGTACTATGGCTACACCTTC. Translation gives CASSFSQGYYGYTF.